This T cell receptor (beta chain) appears in the sequencing data of a study of shared clonotypes between healthy human individuals. Clones were read by immunoSEQ multiplex PCR, and TCRdb kept only the in-frame ones, dropping some. The repertoire consists of about 2.1 million clones, with more than 85% occurring once and the leading ten covering roughly 1.7%. Germline CDR1 and CDR2: GTSNPN and SVGIG (reference sequence). V lost 0 bases and J lost 6, with 15 bases in between. The length of the CDR3 is 15 residues. Selected positively for CCR7 and CD45RO-negative, naive CD8 cells excluded terminally differentiated effector memory CD45RA+ cells.

The V gene is TRBV30, the J gene TRBJ1-5; D ambiguous. This receptor was taken from a man aged 18 to 30 in good health. Some clones in this sample may be carry-over from other donors' samples. The sequenced sample consisted of naive CD8+ T cells from PBMCs. CDR3 bases: TGTGCCTGGAGTGTAGGACCAGCGGAGGCTCAGCCCCAGCATTTT. It encodes CAWSVGPAEAQPQHF.